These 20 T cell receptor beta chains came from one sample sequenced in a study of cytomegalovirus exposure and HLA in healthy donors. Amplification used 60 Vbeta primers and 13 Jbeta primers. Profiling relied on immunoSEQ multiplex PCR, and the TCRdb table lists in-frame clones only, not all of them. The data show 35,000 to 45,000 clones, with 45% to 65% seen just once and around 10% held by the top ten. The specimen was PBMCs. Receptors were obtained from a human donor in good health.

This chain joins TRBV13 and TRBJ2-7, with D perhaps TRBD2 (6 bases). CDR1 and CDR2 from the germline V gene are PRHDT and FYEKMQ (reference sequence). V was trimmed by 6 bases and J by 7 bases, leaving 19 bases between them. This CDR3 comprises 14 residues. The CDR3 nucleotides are TGTGCCAGCAGGCCCGCAGGGACTCAAACGGAGCAGTACTTC. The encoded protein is CASRPAGTQTEQYF.

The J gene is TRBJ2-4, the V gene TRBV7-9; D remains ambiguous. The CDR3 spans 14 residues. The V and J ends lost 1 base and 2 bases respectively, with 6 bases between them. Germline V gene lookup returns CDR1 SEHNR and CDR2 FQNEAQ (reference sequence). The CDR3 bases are TGTGCCAGCAGCTTAGGACATTCCAAAAACATTCAGTACTTC. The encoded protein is CASSLGHSKNIQYF. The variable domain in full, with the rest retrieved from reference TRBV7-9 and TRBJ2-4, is DTGVSQNPRHKITKRGQNVTFRCDPISEHNRLYWYRQTLGQGPEFLTYFQNEAQLEKSRLLSDRFSAERPKGSFSTLEIQRTEQGDSAMYLCASSLGHSKNIQYFGAGTRLSVL.

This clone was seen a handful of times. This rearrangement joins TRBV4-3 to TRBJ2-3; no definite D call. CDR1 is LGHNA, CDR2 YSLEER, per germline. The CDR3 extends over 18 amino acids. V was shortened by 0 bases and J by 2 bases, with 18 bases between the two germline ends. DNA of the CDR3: TGCGCCAGCAGCCAAGATGGATTCACGACACCACTCACAGATACGCAGTATTTT. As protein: CASSQDGFTTPLTDTQYF.

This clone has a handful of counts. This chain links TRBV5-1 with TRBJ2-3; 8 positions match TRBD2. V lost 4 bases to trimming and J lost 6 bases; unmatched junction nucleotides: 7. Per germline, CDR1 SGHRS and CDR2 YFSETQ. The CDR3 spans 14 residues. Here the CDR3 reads CASSPGTRWDTQYF. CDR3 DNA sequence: TGCGCCAGCAGCCCAGGGACTAGATGGGATACGCAGTATTTT.

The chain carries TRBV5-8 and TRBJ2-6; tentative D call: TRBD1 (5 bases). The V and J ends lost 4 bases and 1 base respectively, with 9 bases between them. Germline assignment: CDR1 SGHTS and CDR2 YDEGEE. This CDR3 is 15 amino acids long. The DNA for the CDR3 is TGTGCCAGCAGCCCGACAGCATCTGGGGCCAACGTCCTGACTTTC. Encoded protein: CASSPTASGANVLTF.

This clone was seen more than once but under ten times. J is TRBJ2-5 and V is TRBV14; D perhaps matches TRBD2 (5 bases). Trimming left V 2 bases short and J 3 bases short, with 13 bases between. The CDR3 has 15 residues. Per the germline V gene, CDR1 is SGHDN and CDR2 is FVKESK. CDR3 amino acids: CASSQRGGAEETQYF. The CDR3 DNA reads TGTGCCAGCAGCCAACGAGGAGGAGCAGAAGAGACCCAGTACTTC.

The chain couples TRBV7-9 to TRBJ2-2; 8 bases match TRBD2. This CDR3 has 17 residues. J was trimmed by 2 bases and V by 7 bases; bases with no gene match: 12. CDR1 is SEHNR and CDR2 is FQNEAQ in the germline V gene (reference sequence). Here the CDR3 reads CASTLAAGAPNTGELFF. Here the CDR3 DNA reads TGTGCCAGCACACTAGCGGCCGGGGCCCCCAACACCGGGGAGCTGTTTTTT.

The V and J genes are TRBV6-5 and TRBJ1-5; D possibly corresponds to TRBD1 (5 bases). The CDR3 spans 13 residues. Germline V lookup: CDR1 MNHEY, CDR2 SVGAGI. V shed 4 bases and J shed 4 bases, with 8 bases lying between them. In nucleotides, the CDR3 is TGTGCCAGCAGTTTGACAGTGAATCAGCCCCAGCATTTT. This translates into CASSLTVNQPQHF.

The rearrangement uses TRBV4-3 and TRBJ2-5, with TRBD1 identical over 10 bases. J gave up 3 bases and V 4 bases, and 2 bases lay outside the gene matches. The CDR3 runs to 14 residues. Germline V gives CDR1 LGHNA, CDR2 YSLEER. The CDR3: CASSRGTGEETQYF. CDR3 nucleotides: TGCGCCAGCAGCCGCGGGACAGGGGAAGAGACCCAGTACTTC.

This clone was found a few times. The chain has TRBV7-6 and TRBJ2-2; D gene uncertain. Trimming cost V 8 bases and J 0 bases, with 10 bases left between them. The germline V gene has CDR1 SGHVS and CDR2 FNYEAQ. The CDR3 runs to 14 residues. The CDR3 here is CASRSTANTGELFF. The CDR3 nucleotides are TGTGCCAGCCGATCTACGGCGAACACCGGGGAGCTGTTTTTT.

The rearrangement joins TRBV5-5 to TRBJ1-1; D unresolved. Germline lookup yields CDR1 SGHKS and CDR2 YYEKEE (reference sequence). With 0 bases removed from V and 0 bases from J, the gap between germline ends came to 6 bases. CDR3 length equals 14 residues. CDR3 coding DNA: TGTGCCAGCAGCTTGGCTTCAGTGAACACTGAAGCTTTCTTT. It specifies CASSLASVNTEAFF.

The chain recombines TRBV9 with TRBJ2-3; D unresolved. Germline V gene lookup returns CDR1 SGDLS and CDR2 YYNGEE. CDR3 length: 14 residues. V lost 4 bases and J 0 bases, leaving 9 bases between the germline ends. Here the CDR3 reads CASSPRGSTDTQYF. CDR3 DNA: TGTGCCAGCAGCCCCCGCGGTAGCACAGATACGCAGTATTTT.

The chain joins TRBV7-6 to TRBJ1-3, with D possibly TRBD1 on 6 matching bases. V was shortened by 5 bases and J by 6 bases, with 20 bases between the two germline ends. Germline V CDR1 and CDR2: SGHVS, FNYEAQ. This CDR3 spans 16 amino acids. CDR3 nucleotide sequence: TGTGCCAGCAGCCTTATCGGGATACAGGGATCAAACACCATATATTTT. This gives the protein CASSLIGIQGSNTIYF.

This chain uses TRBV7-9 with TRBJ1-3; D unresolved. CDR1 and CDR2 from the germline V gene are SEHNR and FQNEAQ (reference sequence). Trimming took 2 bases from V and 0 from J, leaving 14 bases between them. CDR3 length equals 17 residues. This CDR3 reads CASSLRALTISGNTIYF. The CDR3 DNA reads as TGTGCCAGCAGCTTACGGGCACTGACTATCTCTGGAAACACCATATATTTT.

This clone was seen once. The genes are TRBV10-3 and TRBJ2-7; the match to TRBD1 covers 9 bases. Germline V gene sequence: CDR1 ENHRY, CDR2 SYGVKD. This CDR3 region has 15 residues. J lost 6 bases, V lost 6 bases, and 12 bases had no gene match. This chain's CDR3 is CAIRPSTGGGSEQYF. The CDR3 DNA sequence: TGTGCCATCAGACCATCTACAGGGGGCGGCTCCGAGCAGTACTTC.

The CDR3 sequence is CASSQDFGREDTEAFF. The DNA of the CDR3 is TGCGCCAGCAGCCAAGATTTCGGCAGGGAGGACACTGAAGCTTTCTTT. This rearrangement joins TRBV4-3 to TRBJ1-1; TRBD1 is a possible D gene (5 bases). This CDR3 region has 16 residues. The germline V and J ends were trimmed by 0 bases and 3 bases, with 14 bases remaining between them. CDR1 is LGHNA and CDR2 is YSLEER in the germline V gene.

CDR3 nucleotide sequence: TGTGCCAGCAGCCTTATCGTACTAAGGATTGAAGCTTTCTTT. This translates into CASSLIVLRIEAFF. The chain uses TRBV7-9 and TRBJ1-1; D call uncertain. Trimming took off 5 bases at V and 7 bases at J, with 17 bases between the two ends. Germline CDR1 is SEHNR and CDR2 is FQNEAQ (reference sequence). The CDR3 runs 14 residues.

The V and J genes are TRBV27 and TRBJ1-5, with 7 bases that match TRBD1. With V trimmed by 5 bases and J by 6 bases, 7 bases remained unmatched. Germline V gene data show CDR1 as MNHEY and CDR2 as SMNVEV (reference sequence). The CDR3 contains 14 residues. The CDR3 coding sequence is TGTGCCAGCAGTAGAGAGGGGGCCGGTCAGCCCCAGCATTTT. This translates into CASSREGAGQPQHF.

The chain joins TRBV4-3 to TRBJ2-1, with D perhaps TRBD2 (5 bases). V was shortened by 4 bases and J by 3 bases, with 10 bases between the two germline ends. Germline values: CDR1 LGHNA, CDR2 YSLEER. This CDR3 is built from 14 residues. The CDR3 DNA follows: TGCGCCAGCAGCCGTAGCGTCTACTACAATGAGCAGTTCTTC. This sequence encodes CASSRSVYYNEQFF.

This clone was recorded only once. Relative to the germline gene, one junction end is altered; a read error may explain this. The chain's CDR3 is CASSWTSGSSYNEQFF. The CDR3 region has the DNA TGTGCTAGCAGCTGGACGAGCGGTAGCTCCTACAATGAGCAGTTCTTC. The chain recombines TRBV7-7 with TRBJ2-1; the D gene is possibly TRBD2 (5 bases). The CDR3 is made up of 16 amino acids. Germline V gene lookup returns CDR1 SSHAT and CDR2 FNYEAQ (reference sequence).